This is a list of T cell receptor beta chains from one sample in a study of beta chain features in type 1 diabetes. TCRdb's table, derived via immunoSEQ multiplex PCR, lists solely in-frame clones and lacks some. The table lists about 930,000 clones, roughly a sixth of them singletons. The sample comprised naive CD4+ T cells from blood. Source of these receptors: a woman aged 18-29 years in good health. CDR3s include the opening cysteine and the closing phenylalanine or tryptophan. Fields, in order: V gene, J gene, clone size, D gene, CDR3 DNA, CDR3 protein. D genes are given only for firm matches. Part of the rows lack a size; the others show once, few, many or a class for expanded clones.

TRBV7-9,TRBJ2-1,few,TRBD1,TGTGCCAGCAGCCCAGCTTGGGACAGAGATACAAATGAGCAGTTCTTC,CASSPAWDRDTNEQFF
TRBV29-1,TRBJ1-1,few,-,TGCAGCGTCCATCAGGGATTTAACACTGAAGCTTTCTTT,CSVHQGFNTEAFF
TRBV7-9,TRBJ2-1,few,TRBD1,TGTGCCAGCAGCTACCGGACAGGTCAAAATGAGCAGTTCTTC,CASSYRTGQNEQFF
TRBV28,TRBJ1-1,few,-,TGTGCCAGCAAGGGGAATGAAGCTTTCTTT,CASKGNEAFF
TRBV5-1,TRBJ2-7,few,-,TGCGCCAGCAGCTTGGAATTGGCGCGAAGCTCCTACGAGCAGTACTTC,CASSLELARSSYEQYF
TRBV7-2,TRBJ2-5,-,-,TGTGCCAGCAGCTTGGGGCTGAAGACCCAGTACTTC,CASSLGLKTQYF
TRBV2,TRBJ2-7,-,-,TGTGCCAGCAGTGTGGAGCAGGGCAGCTCCTACGAGCAGTACTTC,CASSVEQGSSYEQYF
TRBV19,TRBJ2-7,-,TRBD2,TGTGCCAGTAGTATTAGCGGGAGCACGAGTTACGAGCAGTACTTC,CASSISGSTSYEQYF
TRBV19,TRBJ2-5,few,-,TGTGCCAGCTCGACTCCCGACGAGACCCAGTACTTC,CASSTPDETQYF
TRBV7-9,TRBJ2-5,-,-,TGTGCCAGCAGCTTAGGAAGAACCACAGGTCACGGGGAGACCCAGTACTTC,CASSLGRTTGHGETQYF
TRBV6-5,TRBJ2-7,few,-,TGTGCCAGCAGTTCATACTCGGACGGCTCCTACGAGCAGTACTTC,CASSSYSDGSYEQYF
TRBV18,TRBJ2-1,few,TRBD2,TGTGCCAGCTCACTCCTGACTAGCGAGTACAATGAGCAGTTCTTC,CASSLLTSEYNEQFF
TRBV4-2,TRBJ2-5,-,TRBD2,TGTGCCAGCAGCCAAGGCTGGCGGGAGGGCCGGGAAGAGACCCAGTACTTC,CASSQGWREGREETQYF
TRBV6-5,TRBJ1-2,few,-,TGTGCCAGCAGTTCCAATCCGGGGCTCGACTATGGCTACACCTTC,CASSSNPGLDYGYTF
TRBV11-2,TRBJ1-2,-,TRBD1,TGTGCCAGCAGCTTGGCCTCACGACAGGGCATTCTCTATGGCTACACCTTC,CASSLASRQGILYGYTF
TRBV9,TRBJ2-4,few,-,TGTGCCAGCAGCGTAGGCTCAGGGGTTGACATTCAGTACTTC,CASSVGSGVDIQYF
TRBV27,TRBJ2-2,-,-,TGTGCCAGCAGTTCTTCCCGACGGCTATCCTGGGAGCTGTTTTTT,CASSSSRRLSWELFF